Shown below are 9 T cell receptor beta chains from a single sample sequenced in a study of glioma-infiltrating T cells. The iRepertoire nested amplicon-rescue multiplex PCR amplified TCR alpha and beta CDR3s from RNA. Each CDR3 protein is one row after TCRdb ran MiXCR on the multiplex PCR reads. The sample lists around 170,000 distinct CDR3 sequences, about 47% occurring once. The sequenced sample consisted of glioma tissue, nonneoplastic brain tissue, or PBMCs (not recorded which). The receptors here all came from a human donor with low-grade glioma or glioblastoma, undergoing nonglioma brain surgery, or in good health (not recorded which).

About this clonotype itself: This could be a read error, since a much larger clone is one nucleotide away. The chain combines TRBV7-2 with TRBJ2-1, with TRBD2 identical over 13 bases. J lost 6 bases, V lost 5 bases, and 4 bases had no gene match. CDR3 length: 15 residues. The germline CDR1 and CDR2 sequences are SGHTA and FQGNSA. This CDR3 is CASSLGLAGINEQFF. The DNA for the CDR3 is TGTGCCAGCAGCCTGGGACTAGCGGGGATCAATGAGCAGTTCTTC.

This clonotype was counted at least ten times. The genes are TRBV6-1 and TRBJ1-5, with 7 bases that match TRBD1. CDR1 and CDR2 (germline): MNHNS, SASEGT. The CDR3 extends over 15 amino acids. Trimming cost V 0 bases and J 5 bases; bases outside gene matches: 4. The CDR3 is CASSEAGGAYQPQHF. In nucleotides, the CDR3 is TGTGCCAGCAGTGAAGCAGGGGGCGCCTATCAGCCCCAGCATTTT.

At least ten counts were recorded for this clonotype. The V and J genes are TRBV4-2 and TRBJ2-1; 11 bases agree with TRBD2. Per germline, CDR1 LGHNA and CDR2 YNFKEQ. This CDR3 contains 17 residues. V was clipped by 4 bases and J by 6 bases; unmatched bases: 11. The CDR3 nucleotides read TGTGCCAGCAGCCCCCGATTGTTACTAGCGGGAGTCAATGAGCAGTTCTTC. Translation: CASSPRLLLAGVNEQFF.

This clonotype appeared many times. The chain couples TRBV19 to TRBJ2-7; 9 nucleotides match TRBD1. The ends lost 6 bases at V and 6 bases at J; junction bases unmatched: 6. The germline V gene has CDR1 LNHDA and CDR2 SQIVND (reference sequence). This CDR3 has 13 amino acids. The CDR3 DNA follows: TGTGCCAGTAGCTCCATGGACAGGGGCGAGCAGTACTTC. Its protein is CASSSMDRGEQYF.

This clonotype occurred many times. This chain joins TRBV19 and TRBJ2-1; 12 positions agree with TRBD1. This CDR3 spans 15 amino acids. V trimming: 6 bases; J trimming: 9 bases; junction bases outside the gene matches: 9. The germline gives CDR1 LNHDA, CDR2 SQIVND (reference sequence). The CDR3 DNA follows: TGTGCCAGTAGGACCGGGACAGGGGGCTTAGGTGAGCAGTTCTTC. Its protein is CASRTGTGGLGEQFF.

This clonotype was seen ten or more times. This CDR3 is CASSVAGAGGYTF. CDR3 nucleotide sequence: TGTGCCAGCAGTGTTGCGGGGGCTGGTGGCTACACCTTC. V gene TRBV6-1 combines with J gene TRBJ1-2; maybe TRBD1 (6 bases). The CDR3 totals 13 residues. CDR1 and CDR2 (germline): MNHNS, SASEGT. V was shortened by 4 bases and J by 7 bases, with 13 bases between the two germline ends.

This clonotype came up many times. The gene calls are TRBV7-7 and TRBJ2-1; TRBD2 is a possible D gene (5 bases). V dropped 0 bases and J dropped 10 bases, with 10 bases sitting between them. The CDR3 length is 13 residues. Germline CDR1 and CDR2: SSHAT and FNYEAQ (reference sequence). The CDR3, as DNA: TGTGCCAGCAGCTTAGCGGGAGTTGAAGAGCAGTTCTTC. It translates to CASSLAGVEEQFF.

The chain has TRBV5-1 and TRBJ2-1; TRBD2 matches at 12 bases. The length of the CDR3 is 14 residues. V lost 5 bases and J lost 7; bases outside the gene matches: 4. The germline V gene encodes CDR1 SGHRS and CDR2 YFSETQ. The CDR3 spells CASSPTSGSNEQFF. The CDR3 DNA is TGCGCCAGCAGTCCGACTAGCGGGAGTAATGAGCAGTTCTTC.

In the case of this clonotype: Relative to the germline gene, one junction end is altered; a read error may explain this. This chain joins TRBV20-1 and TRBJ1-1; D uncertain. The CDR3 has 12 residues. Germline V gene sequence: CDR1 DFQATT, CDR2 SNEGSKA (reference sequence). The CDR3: CSASTVNTEAFF. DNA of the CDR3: TGCAGCGCTAGTACAGTGAACACTGAAGCTTTCTTT.